This T cell receptor beta chain was recovered during a study of blood T cell repertoires in COVID-19 (TCRdb year 2020). Study-level background: Samples covering the acute and convalescent phases of COVID-19 were provided by collaborators in the United States, Italy and Spain. The prospective study material was composed of cDNA or gDNA derived from T cells, B-cell-depleted T cells, or PBMCs. Samples were obtained from the ongoing ImmuneRACE study (first 160 participants) and from 1,254 subjects provided by 6 global collaborators. The dataset comprised deeply sampled blood TCRbeta repertoires from subjects exposed to, actively infected with, or recovered from COVID-19. Where available, HLA class I and class II types were taken from metadata supplied by the sample provider and were not determined by assay-based typing. A freely available public database, intended as a resource for researchers studying the immune response to SARS-CoV-2, is where the repertoires were released. Nearly every sample came with metadata listing a de-identified subject ID, COVID-19 status, age in years and sex. Results the study describes overall, beyond this receptor: The quantity of clinical and demographic metadata differed by source and by participant and was supplied without curation.

Regarding this clone: Its antigen is not yet known. Base qualities are not recorded, but no much larger clone differs from it by a single base.

TCRbeta CDR3 regions were amplified from genomic DNA by means of the immunoSEQ Assay, a bias-controlled multiplex PCR. The study's processing was this. The number of nucleated cells in each sample was estimated by amplification of reference gene primers within the assay. To quantify the absolute abundance of each unique TCRbeta CDR3 rearrangement, sequence reads were collapsed and filtered. For each sample, productive Simpson clonality was calculated by taking the square root of Simpson's diversity index across productive rearrangements. What TCRdb holds here is the immuneACCESS table cut down to in-frame rearrangements. Part of the clones is not present; checked against another copy, under half of the missing clones reflect an unresolved V gene, and the others are unexplained. V and J calls and clone size are copied from that table; D and trimming were computed from the DNA. The sample table holds around 100,000 clones, of which about 85% were seen once. The top ten hold more than 2% of the sample.

Whole blood was collected in K2EDTA tubes by collaborating institutions according to the institutions' own protocols. For TCRbeta analysis, collaborators shipped samples as frozen whole blood, isolated PBMCs, or DNA extracted from either of those sample types. V and J lose 4 bases and 4 bases, and a span of 15 bases separates them. CDR1 and CDR2, per the germline V gene, are SGHRS and YFSETQ. Counted from cysteine to phenylalanine, this CDR3 has 14 amino acids. The retained sequence is limited to the CDR3, 42 bases, with the frame set at the first base. The source is a human donor in a cohort sampled during active COVID-19. This receptor chain uses TRBV5-1 and TRBJ2-7; the D gene is possibly TRBD1, with 6 bases matching. The sample taken for sequencing was peripheral blood. The nucleotide sequence is given as TGCGCCAGCAGCCCCGGGACACCCTCTTACGAGCAGTACTTC. Its protein product is CASSPGTPSYEQYF.